This section outlines one T cell receptor beta chain sequence together with its context. The CDR3 runs to 13 residues. The germline V and J ends were trimmed by 3 bases and 6 bases, with 10 bases remaining between them. Germline CDR1 reads SGHVS; CDR2 reads FQNEAQ. This entry belongs to a study of blood T cell repertoires in COVID-19. As for the study in general: The United States, Italy and Spain were the sources of the acute and convalescent COVID-19 samples.

Methods used by the authors: Estimated nucleated cell counts came from reference gene primer amplification. Generated by immunoSEQ multiplex PCR, the TCRdb table keeps only in-frame clones and is missing some. V, J and clone size are taken as reported in that table, and D and trimming were inferred from the DNA itself. The sample consists of roughly 240,000 clones, approximately 85% of them appearing once. This clonotype originated in a man aged 45 to 65 with COVID-19, enrolled during active disease. The gene calls are TRBV7-8 and TRBJ2-3; no clear D. Sequenced: peripheral blood. In nucleotides, the CDR3 is TGTGCCAGCAGCTTCGACTTTGGGGATACGCAGTATTTT. It encodes CASSFDFGDTQYF.